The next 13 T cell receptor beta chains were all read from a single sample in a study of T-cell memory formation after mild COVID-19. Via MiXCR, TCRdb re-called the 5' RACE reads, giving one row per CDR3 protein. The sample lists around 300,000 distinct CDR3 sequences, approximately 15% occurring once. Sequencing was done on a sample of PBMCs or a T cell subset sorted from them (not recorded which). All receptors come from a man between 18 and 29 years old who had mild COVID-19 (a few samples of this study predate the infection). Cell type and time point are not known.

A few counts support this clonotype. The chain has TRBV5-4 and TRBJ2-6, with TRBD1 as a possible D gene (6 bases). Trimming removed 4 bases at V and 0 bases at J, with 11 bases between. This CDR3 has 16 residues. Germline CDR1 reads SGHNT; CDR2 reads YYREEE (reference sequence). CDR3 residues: CASSQKTGSGANVLTF. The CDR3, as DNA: TGTGCCAGCAGCCAAAAGACAGGCTCTGGGGCCAACGTCCTGACTTTC.

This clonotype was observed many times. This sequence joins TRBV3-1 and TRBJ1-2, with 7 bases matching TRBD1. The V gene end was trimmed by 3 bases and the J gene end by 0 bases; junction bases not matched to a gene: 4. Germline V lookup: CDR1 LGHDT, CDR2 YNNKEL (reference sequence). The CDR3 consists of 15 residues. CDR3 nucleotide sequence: TGTGCCAGCAGCCAGTACAGGGGCACTAACTATGGCTACACCTTC. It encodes CASSQYRGTNYGYTF.

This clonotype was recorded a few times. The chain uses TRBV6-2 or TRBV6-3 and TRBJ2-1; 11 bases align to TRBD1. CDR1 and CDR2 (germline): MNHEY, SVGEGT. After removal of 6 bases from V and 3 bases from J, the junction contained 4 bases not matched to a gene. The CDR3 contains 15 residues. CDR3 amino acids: CASRAGTGGYNEQFF. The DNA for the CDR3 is TGTGCCAGCAGGGCCGGGACAGGGGGCTACAATGAGCAGTTCTTC.

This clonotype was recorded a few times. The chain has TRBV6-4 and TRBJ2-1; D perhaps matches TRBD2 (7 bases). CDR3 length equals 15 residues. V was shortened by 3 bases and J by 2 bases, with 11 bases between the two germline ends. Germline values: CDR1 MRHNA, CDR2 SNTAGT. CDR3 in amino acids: CASSDAGAPYNEQFF. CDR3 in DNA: TGTGCCAGCAGTGATGCGGGGGCCCCCTACAATGAGCAGTTCTTC.

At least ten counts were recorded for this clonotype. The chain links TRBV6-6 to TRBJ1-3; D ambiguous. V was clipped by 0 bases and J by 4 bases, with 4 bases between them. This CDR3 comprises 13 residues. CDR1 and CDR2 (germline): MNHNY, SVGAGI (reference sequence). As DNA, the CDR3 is TGTGCCAGCAGTTACTCTAGCGGAAACACCATATATTTT. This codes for CASSYSSGNTIYF.

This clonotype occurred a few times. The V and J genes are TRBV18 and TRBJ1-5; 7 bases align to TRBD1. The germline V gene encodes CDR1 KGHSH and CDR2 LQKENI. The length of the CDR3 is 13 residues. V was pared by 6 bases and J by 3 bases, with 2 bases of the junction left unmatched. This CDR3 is CASSGQPNQPQHF. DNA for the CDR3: TGTGCCAGCTCGGGACAGCCCAATCAGCCCCAGCATTTT.

The DNA for the CDR3 is TGCAGCGTGAAGGGACGGATGAACACTGAAGCTTTCTTT. Its translation: CSVKGRMNTEAFF. This chain connects TRBV29-1 to TRBJ1-1; D perhaps matches TRBD1 (5 bases). The V gene lost 6 bases and the J gene lost 0 bases, with 11 bases spanning the gap. CDR1 is SQVTM, CDR2 ANQGSEA, per germline. The CDR3 runs 13 residues. The full variable domain, its missing parts supplied by reference TRBV29-1 and TRBJ1-1, is SAVISQKPSRDICQRGTSLTIQCQVDSQVTMMFWYRQQPGQSLTLIATANQGSEATYESGFVIDKFPISRPNLTFSTLTVSNMSPEDSSIYLCSVKGRMNTEAFFGQGTRLTVV.

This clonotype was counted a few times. The CDR3 region is CASRASTQNTGELFF. CDR3 nucleotides: TGTGCCAGCCGCGCAAGCACTCAGAACACCGGGGAGCTGTTTTTT. The genes are TRBV2 and TRBJ2-2; D unresolved. CDR1 and CDR2 from the germline V gene are SNHLY and FYNNEI. Trimming took off 8 bases at V and 1 base at J, with 14 bases between the two ends. This CDR3 has 15 residues.

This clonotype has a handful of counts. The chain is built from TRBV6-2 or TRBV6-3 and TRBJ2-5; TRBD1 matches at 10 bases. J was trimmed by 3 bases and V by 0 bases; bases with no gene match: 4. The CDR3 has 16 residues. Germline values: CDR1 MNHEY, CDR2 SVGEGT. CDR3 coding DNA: TGTGCCAGCAGTTACTCGATCGGACAGGGGGAAGAGACCCAGTACTTC. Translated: CASSYSIGQGEETQYF.

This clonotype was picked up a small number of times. CDR3 sequence (DNA): TGCAGCGTTGCTTCTTGGGGCTATGGCTACACCTTC. Translation gives CSVASWGYGYTF. This chain joins TRBV29-1 and TRBJ1-2; no definite D call. V lost 4 bases and J lost 4, with 10 bases in between. The CDR3 runs to 12 residues. Germline V lookup: CDR1 SQVTM, CDR2 ANQGSEA.

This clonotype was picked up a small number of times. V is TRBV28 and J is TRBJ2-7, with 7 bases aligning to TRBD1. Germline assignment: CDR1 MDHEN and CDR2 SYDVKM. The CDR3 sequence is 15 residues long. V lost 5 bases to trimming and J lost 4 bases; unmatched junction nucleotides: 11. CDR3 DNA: TGTGCCAGCAGTGAGACCGGGACAGAGACATACGAGCAGTACGTC. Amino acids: CASSETGTETYEQYV.

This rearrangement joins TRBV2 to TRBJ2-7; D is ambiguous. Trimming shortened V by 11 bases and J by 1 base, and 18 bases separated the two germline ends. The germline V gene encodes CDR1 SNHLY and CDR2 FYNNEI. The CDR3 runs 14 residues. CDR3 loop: CAGLPGPESYEQYF. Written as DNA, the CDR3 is TGTGCCGGGTTACCCGGGCCTGAGTCCTACGAGCAGTACTTC. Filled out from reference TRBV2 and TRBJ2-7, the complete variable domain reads EPEVTQTPSHQVTQMGQEVILRCVPISNHLYFYWYRQILGQKVEFLVSFYNNEISEKSEIFDDQFSVERPDGSNFTLKIRSTKLEDSAMYFCAGLPGPESYEQYFGPGTRLTVT.

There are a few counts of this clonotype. CDR3 residues: CASSLGPLDEQYF. CDR3 nucleotides: TGTGCCAGCAGCTTAGGCCCCCTGGACGAGCAGTACTTC. The chain uses TRBV11-2 and TRBJ2-7; D gene uncertain. The CDR3 consists of 13 residues. Trimming took 1 base from V and 5 from J, leaving 9 bases between them. Germline values: CDR1 SGHAT, CDR2 FQNNGV.